This T cell receptor beta chain is from a study of cytomegalovirus exposure and HLA in healthy donors. CDR3 length: 14 residues. Germline loops: CDR1 MDHEN, CDR2 SYDVKM. V shed 4 bases and J 4 bases; nucleotides not matched to a gene: 2. Researchers ran the PCR with 60 Vbeta and 13 Jbeta primers. Using immunoSEQ multiplex PCR, the repertoire was profiled, and TCRdb retains in-frame clones only, with some absent. The sample contains some 220,000 clones, 70% to 80% of which appear only once. The source of this sequence is a woman aged 55-75 years in good health and CMV-seropositive. The J gene is TRBJ1-3, the V gene TRBV28; TRBD1 matches 9 bases. Sequenced: PBMCs. The CDR3 region is CASSWDRVGNTIYF. The CDR3, as DNA: TGTGCCAGCAGTTGGGACAGGGTCGGAAACACCATATATTTT.